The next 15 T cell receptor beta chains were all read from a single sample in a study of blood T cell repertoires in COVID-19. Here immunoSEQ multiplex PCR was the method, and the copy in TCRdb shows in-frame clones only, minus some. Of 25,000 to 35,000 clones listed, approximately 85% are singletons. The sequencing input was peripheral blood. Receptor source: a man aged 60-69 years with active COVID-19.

CDR3 nucleotide sequence: TGTGCCAGCAGTTCCAGCCCAGTCACCGGGACTCAAGGGCAGTTCTTC. Residues: CASSSSPVTGTQGQFF. This chain connects TRBV6-5 to TRBJ2-1; D perhaps matches TRBD2 (6 bases). CDR3 size: 16 residues. V shed 4 bases and J shed 12 bases, with 25 bases lying between them. Germline values: CDR1 MNHEY, CDR2 SVGAGI.

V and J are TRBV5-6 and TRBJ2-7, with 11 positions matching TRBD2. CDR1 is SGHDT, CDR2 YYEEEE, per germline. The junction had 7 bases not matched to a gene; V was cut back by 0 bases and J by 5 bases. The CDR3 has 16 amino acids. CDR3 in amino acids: CASSLGIAGGPHEQYV. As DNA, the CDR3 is TGTGCCAGCAGCTTGGGAATAGCGGGAGGGCCGCACGAGCAGTACGTC.

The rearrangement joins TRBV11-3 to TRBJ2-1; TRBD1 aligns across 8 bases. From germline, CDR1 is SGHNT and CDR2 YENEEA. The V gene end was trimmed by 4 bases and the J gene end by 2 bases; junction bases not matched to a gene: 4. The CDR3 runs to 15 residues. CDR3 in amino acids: CASSSGQGPYNEQFF. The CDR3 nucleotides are TGTGCCAGCAGCTCCGGACAGGGCCCCTACAATGAGCAGTTCTTC.

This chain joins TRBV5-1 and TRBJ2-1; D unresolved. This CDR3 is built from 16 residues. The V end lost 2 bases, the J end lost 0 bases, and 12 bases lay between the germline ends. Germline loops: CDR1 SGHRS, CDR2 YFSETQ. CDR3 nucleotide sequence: TGCGCCAGCAGCTTACCCGCGTGGAGCTCCTACAATGAGCAGTTCTTC. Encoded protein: CASSLPAWSSYNEQFF.

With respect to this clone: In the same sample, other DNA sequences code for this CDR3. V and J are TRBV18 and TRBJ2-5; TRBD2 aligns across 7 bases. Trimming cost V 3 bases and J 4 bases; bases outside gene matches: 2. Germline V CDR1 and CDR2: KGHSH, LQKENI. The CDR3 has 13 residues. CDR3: CASSPGGRETQYF. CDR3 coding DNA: TGTGCCAGCTCACCGGGCGGGAGAGAGACCCAGTACTTC. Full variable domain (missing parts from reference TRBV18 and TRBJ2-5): NAGVMQNPRHLVRRRGQEARLRCSPMKGHSHVYWYRQLPEEGLKFMVYLQKENIIDESGMPKERFSAEFPKEGPSILRIQQVVRGDSAAYFCASSPGGRETQYFGPGTRLLVL.

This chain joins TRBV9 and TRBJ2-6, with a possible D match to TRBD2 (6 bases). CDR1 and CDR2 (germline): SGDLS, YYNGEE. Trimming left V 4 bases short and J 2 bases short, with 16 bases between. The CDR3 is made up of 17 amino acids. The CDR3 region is CASSSLIGRAGANVLTF. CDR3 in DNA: TGTGCCAGCAGCAGCCTGATCGGGAGAGCTGGGGCCAACGTCCTGACTTTC.

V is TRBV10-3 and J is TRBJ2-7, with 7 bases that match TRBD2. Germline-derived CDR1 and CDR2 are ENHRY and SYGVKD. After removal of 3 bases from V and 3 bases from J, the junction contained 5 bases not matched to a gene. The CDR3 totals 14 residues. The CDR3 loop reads CAISDPRGGYEQYV. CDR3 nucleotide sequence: TGTGCCATCAGTGACCCACGCGGGGGCTACGAGCAGTACGTC.

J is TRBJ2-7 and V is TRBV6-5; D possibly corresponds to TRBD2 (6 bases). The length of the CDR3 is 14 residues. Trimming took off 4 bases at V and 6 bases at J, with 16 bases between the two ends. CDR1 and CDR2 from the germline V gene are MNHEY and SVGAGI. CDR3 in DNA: TGTGCCAGCAGTTGGGGGGTAACCTTCGGCGAGCAGTACTTC. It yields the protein CASSWGVTFGEQYF.

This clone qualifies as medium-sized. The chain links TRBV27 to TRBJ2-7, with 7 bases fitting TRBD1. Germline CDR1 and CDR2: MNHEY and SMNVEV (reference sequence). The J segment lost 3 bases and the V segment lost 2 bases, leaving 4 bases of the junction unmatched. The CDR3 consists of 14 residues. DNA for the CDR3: TGTGCCAGCAGTTTAGCTCCAGGGGGCTACGAGCAGTACTTC. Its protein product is CASSLAPGGYEQYF.

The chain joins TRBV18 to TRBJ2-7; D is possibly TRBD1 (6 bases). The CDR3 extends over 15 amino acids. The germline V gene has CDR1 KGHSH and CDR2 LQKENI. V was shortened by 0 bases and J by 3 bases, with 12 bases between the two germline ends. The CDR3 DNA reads TGTGCCAGCTCACCACCGAACAGGGCGGACTACGAGCAGTACTTC. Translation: CASSPPNRADYEQYF.

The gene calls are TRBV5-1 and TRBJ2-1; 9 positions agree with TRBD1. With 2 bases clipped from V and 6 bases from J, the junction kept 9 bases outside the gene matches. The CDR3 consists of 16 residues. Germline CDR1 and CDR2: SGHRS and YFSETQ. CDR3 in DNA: TGCGCCAGCAGCTTTTCTCTGGGGACAGGGTCCAATGAGCAGTTCTTC. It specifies CASSFSLGTGSNEQFF.

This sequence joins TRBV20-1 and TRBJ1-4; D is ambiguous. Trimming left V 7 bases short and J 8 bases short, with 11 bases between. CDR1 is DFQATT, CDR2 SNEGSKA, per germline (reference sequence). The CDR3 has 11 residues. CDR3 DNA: TGCAGTGTCGTATGGGAGGAAAAACTGTTTTTT. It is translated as CSVVWEEKLFF.

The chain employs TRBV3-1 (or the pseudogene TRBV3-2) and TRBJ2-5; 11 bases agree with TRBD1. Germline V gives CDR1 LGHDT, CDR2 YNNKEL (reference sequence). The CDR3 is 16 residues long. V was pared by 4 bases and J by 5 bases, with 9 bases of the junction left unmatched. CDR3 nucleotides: TGTGCCAGCAGCCCGGTTGGGACAGGGGGACCGGAGACCCAGTACTTC. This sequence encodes CASSPVGTGGPETQYF.

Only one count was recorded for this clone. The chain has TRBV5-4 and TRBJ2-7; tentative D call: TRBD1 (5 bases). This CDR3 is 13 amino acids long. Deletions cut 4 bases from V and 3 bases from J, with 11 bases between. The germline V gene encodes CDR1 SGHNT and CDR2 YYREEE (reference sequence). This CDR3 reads CASSHRGSYEQYF. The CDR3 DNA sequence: TGTGCCAGCAGCCATAGGGGAAGCTACGAGCAGTACTTC.

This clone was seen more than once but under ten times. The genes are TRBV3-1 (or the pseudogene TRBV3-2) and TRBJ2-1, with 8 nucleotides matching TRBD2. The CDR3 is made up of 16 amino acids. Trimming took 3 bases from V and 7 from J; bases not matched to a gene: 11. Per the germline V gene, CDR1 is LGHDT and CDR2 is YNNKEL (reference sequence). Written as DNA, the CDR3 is TGTGCCAGCAGCCATTTGAGCGGGAGAGAGGCGAATGAGCAGTTCTTC. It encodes CASSHLSGREANEQFF.